A single sample gave rise to the 17 T cell receptor beta chains below, sequenced in a study of shared clonotypes between healthy human individuals. Method: immunoSEQ multiplex PCR; TCRdb's copy keeps in-frame clones and lacks some. The data show 2 million to 2.5 million clones, with less than 95% seen just once and 0.3% to 0.4% held by the top ten. Source material: naive CD4+ T cells from PBMCs. Subset defined: CD45RA+ positively selected. Every receptor here comes from a man younger than 35 in good health. Some clones in this sample may be carry-over from other donors' samples.

The V call is TRBV28, the J call TRBJ2-7, with TRBD2 matching 7 bases. Germline CDR1 reads MDHEN; CDR2 reads SYDVKM. The CDR3 runs 13 residues. The junction had 12 bases not matched to a gene; V was cut back by 7 bases and J by 9 bases. The CDR3 nucleotides are TGTGCCAGCACCGTACCGGGAGGCATGGGGCAGTACTTC. It translates to CASTVPGGMGQYF.

This chain joins TRBV28 and TRBJ1-6, with D maybe TRBD1 (5 bases). Trimming pared 4 bases from V and 3 bases from J, leaving 10 bases between. This CDR3 region has 15 residues. Per the germline V gene, CDR1 is MDHEN and CDR2 is SYDVKM. DNA for the CDR3: TGTGCCAGCAGTTGGACACGGAACTATAATTCACCCCTCCACTTT. Protein product: CASSWTRNYNSPLHF.

Details on this clone: Other nucleotide sequences in the sample specify the same CDR3. The chain employs TRBV6-5 and TRBJ1-1; D call uncertain. CDR3 length equals 13 residues. From germline, CDR1 is MNHEY and CDR2 SVGAGI. Trimming removed 0 bases from V and 5 bases from J, with 7 bases in between. CDR3 in amino acids: CASSYSGRTEAFF. CDR3 nucleotides: TGTGCCAGCAGTTACTCTGGCAGGACTGAAGCTTTCTTT.

The DNA of the CDR3 is TGTGCCAGCAAGGGCGACCCCCTAGCGGCAATGGTCGAGCAGTACTTC. Translated, it gives CASKGDPLAAMVEQYF. V gene TRBV6-6 combines with J gene TRBJ2-7; the match to TRBD2 covers 7 bases. J was trimmed by 6 bases and V by 7 bases; bases with no gene match: 18. CDR1 is MNHNY and CDR2 is SVGAGI in the germline V gene (reference sequence). The CDR3 is made up of 16 amino acids.

This clone was picked up one time. The chain employs TRBV19 and TRBJ2-7; 8 nucleotides align to TRBD1. V shed 6 bases and J 1 base; nucleotides not matched to a gene: 14. The CDR3 is 17 amino acids. The germline gives CDR1 LNHDA, CDR2 SQIVND (reference sequence). The CDR3 sequence is CASSIKGWGTGSYEQYF. CDR3 DNA: TGTGCCAGTAGCATCAAGGGGTGGGGGACAGGTTCCTACGAGCAGTACTTC.

The chain carries TRBV19 and TRBJ1-5; TRBD1 matches 9 bases. Losses at the gene ends were 7 bases for V and 5 bases for J; bases not matched to a gene: 9. Germline V lookup: CDR1 LNHDA, CDR2 SQIVND (reference sequence). CDR3 size: 15 residues. The CDR3 protein is CASTILGQGYQPQHF. CDR3 nucleotide sequence: TGTGCCAGTACCATACTCGGACAGGGGTATCAGCCCCAGCATTTT.

The chain has TRBV28 and TRBJ1-5; D unresolved. Germline V lookup: CDR1 MDHEN, CDR2 SYDVKM. The CDR3 is made up of 15 amino acids. Between the trimmed V and J ends, which lost 3 bases and 3 bases, there was a span of 12 bases. This chain's CDR3 is CASSFSGNDNQPQHF. The CDR3 coding sequence is TGTGCCAGCAGTTTTAGCGGAAATGACAATCAGCCCCAGCATTTT.

The rearrangement links TRBV14 to TRBJ2-5; 11 bases map to TRBD1. Trimming at V came to 0 bases and at J to 4 bases, leaving 7 bases not matched to a gene. CDR1 SGHDN and CDR2 FVKESK come from the germline V gene. This CDR3 spans 17 amino acids. CDR3 amino acids: CASSQDPGQGAGETQYF. CDR3 nucleotide sequence: TGTGCCAGCAGCCAAGATCCCGGACAGGGGGCGGGAGAGACCCAGTACTTC.

This clone occurred a few times. This chain joins TRBV18 and TRBJ1-2; D is ambiguous. This CDR3 comprises 15 residues. V dropped 0 bases and J dropped 0 bases, with 8 bases sitting between them. CDR1 and CDR2 (germline): KGHSH, LQKENI. The CDR3 bases are TGTGCCAGCTCACCACCGGGCCAATCTAACTATGGCTACACCTTC. Its protein is CASSPPGQSNYGYTF.

This sequence joins TRBV10-2 and TRBJ1-4; D ambiguous. The V end lost 8 bases, the J end lost 0 bases, and 10 bases lay between the germline ends. The CDR3 is made up of 14 amino acids. Germline V gives CDR1 WSHSY, CDR2 SAAADI. In DNA, the CDR3 is TGCGCCAGCTTTTCCCATGCAACTAATGAAAAACTGTTTTTT. Protein product: CASFSHATNEKLFF.

CDR3 loop: CASGLVPEKGDRAKEQYF. CDR3 sequence (DNA): TGTGCTAGTGGTTTGGTACCTGAGAAAGGGGACAGGGCAAAGGAGCAGTACTTC. The V and J genes are TRBV12-5 and TRBJ2-7, with TRBD1 matching 9 bases. This CDR3 spans 18 amino acids. V shed 0 bases, J shed 7 bases, and the junction held 16 bases outside the gene matches. Germline CDR1 and CDR2: LGHNT and FRNRAP.

The chain employs TRBV7-9 and TRBJ1-5; no firm D call. The V gene's germline CDR1 is SEHNR and CDR2 FQNEAQ (reference sequence). The CDR3 length is 13 residues. Trimming stripped 5 bases from V and 9 bases from J, with 14 bases between. The CDR3 reads CASSQSEGSPQHF. Here the CDR3 DNA reads TGTGCCAGCAGCCAGAGCGAGGGTTCGCCCCAGCATTTT.

This chain joins TRBV5-8 and TRBJ1-4; D perhaps matches TRBD1 (5 bases). CDR1 SGHTS and CDR2 YDEGEE come from the germline V gene. The CDR3 runs 14 residues. V was trimmed by 0 bases and J by 11 bases, leaving 14 bases between them. CDR3 coding DNA: TGTGCCAGCAGCTTGGGACATGGGGGAGGCAAACTGTTTTTT. Amino acids: CASSLGHGGGKLFF.

The V and J genes are TRBV4-2 and TRBJ2-6, with D maybe TRBD2 (5 bases). Germline CDR1 LGHNA, CDR2 YNFKEQ. The CDR3 has 20 amino acids. V gave up 0 bases and J gave up 4 bases, with 22 bases separating them. CDR3 sequence: CASSQEAVTRLVRGANVLTF. CDR3 in DNA: TGTGCCAGCAGCCAAGAAGCGGTTACAAGGCTGGTAAGAGGGGCCAACGTCCTGACTTTC.

The chain employs TRBV10-3 and TRBJ2-3, with a tentative D call TRBD2 (6 bases). Germline V gives CDR1 ENHRY, CDR2 SYGVKD. V lost 6 bases and J 6 bases, leaving 10 bases between the germline ends. This CDR3 is built from 12 residues. In nucleotides, the CDR3 is TGTGCCATCAGGACAAGCGGGGATACGCAGTATTTT. Encoded protein: CAIRTSGDTQYF.

This chain connects TRBV6-5 to TRBJ1-1; TRBD1 aligns across 7 bases. Germline V gives CDR1 MNHEY, CDR2 SVGAGI. The CDR3 totals 14 residues. With V trimmed by 5 bases and J by 1 base, 4 bases remained unmatched. CDR3 bases: TGTGCCAGCAGTCCTTACAGGGGGAACACTGAAGCTTTCTTT. Translated: CASSPYRGNTEAFF.

CDR3 sequence (DNA): TGTGCCATCAGTGAGTATGCTTTCTCGGGGCAGCCCCAGCATTTT. Amino acids: CAISEYAFSGQPQHF. The V call is TRBV10-3, the J call TRBJ1-5; D is unclear. V lost 1 base and J lost 7, with 14 bases in between. CDR3 length equals 15 residues. Germline CDR1 reads ENHRY; CDR2 reads SYGVKD.